This T cell receptor (beta chain) was sequenced in a study of beta chain features in type 1 diabetes. As concerns this clone: The target antigen is unknown.

The isolated RNA, all of it, was reverse transcribed, so expressed TCRB transcripts were what got sequenced. Profiling relied on immunoSEQ multiplex PCR, and the TCRdb table lists in-frame clones only, not all of them. The sample contains 150,000 to 200,000 clones, approximately 9.1% of which appear only once. With 3 bases clipped from V and 3 bases from J, the junction kept 4 bases outside the gene matches. The CDR3 consists of 14 residues. CDR1 is LGHNA, CDR2 YSLEER, per germline. Study observations and caveats: Within each of all four CD4+ subsets, Type 1 diabetes patients had TCRB CDR3s that were moderately but significantly shorter.

The gene calls are TRBV4-3 and TRBJ1-2; 7 bases fit TRBD1. The material sequenced was central memory CD4+ T cells from blood. This receptor was taken from a woman younger than 30 in good health. Here the CDR3 reads CASSQNTGDYGYTF. In nucleotides, the CDR3 is TGCGCCAGCAGCCAGAATACAGGGGACTATGGCTACACCTTC.